The T cell receptor beta chain described here comes from a study of T-cell memory formation after mild COVID-19. TCRdb recomputed calls from the 5' RACE reads with MiXCR, one row per CDR3 protein. The sample has about 350,000 distinct CDR3 sequences; roughly 13% are singletons. V was trimmed by 1 base and J by 4 bases, leaving 10 bases between them. The CDR3 spans 14 residues. The germline V gene has CDR1 SEHNR and CDR2 FQNEAQ (reference sequence). Regarding the study as a whole: Whether second-wave clones peaking at day 37 were SARS-CoV-2 specific went unconfirmed. For contracting clones, CD4+ ones sat mainly in CM and EM, CD8+ in EMRA.

At least ten counts were recorded for this clonotype. Its antigen is as yet unknown. Sequencing input: PBMCs or a T cell subset sorted from them (not recorded which). The V call is TRBV7-9, the J call TRBJ1-2, with D perhaps matching TRBD1 (6 bases). This receptor was taken from a man aged 18 to 30 who had mild COVID-19 (a few samples of this study predate the infection). Cell type and time point are not known. In DNA form, the CDR3 reads TGTGCCAGCAGCTTAGGGCAGGGGCTCTATGGCTACACCTTC. This encodes CASSLGQGLYGYTF.